The next 9 T cell receptor beta chains were all read from a single sample in a study. TCRdb redid the calling of the RT-PCR reads with MiXCR, one entry per CDR3 protein. This table has about 680,000 distinct CDR3 sequences, more than 13% appearing once. The material sequenced was memory CD4+ T cells from blood. The origin of the receptors is a female donor in good health, serving as a healthy control.

The chain joins TRBV7-2 to TRBJ1-1; D gene ambiguous. V was clipped by 0 bases and J by 7 bases, with 15 bases between them. The germline V gene encodes CDR1 SGHTA and CDR2 FQGNSA. The CDR3 has 15 amino acids. CDR3 amino acids: CASSLAPGPDVEAFF. As DNA, the CDR3 is TGTGCCAGCAGCTTAGCTCCCGGGCCGGACGTTGAAGCTTTCTTT. The full variable domain, in which reference TRBV7-2 and TRBJ1-1 provide the parts outside the CDR3, is GAGVSQSPSNKVTEKGKDVELRCDPISGHTALYWYRQSLGQGLEFLIYFQGNSAPDKSGLPSDRFSAERTGGSVSTLTIQRTQQEDSAVYLCASSLAPGPDVEAFFGQGTRLTVV.

The rearrangement joins TRBV20-1 to TRBJ1-2; tentatively, D is TRBD1 (6 bases). Trimming removed 1 base from V and 8 bases from J, with 14 bases in between. Germline V gene sequence: CDR1 DFQATT, CDR2 SNEGSKA (reference sequence). This CDR3 comprises 13 residues. The CDR3 sequence is CSARVGGGSGYTF. In nucleotides, the CDR3 is TGCAGTGCTAGAGTGGGGGGCGGGAGCGGCTACACCTTC.

This clonotype was detected ten times or more. The rearrangement links TRBV12-3 or TRBV12-4 to TRBJ2-5; 7 positions agree with TRBD2. There are 17 residues in the CDR3. With 1 base clipped from V and 5 bases from J, the junction kept 13 bases outside the gene matches. CDR3 loop: CASSLELAALNVETQYF. The CDR3 coding sequence is TGTGCCAGCAGTTTAGAGCTAGCGGCCTTGAACGTGGAGACCCAGTACTTC.

The CDR3 sequence is CASSLSPRAYNEQFF. The CDR3 coding sequence is TGTGCCAGCAGTTTATCCCCCAGGGCCTACAATGAGCAGTTCTTC. This sequence joins TRBV12-3 or TRBV12-4 and TRBJ2-1, with D possibly matching TRBD1 (5 bases). The CDR3 is made up of 15 amino acids. V lost 2 bases and J 2 bases, leaving 10 bases between the germline ends.

The V gene is TRBV30, the J gene TRBJ1-3, with TRBD1 as a possible D gene (5 bases). With 1 base removed from V and 2 bases from J, the gap between germline ends came to 6 bases. The CDR3 is made up of 13 amino acids. Germline V gives CDR1 GTSNPN, CDR2 SVGIG (reference sequence). The CDR3 protein is CAWSGGPGNTIYF. The CDR3 nucleotides are TGTGCCTGGAGTGGGGGCCCTGGAAACACCATATATTTT.

This clonotype was recorded many times. The rearrangement links TRBV10-3 to TRBJ2-5, with 11 nucleotides matching TRBD2. The CDR3 consists of 15 residues. Germline CDR1 ENHRY, CDR2 SYGVKD. The V gene end was trimmed by 2 bases and the J gene end by 5 bases; junction bases not matched to a gene: 4. CDR3 sequence (DNA): TGTGCCATCAGTGAGACTAGCGGGAGCGGCGAGACCCAGTACTTC. As protein: CAISETSGSGETQYF.

This clonotype was counted at least ten times. The J gene is TRBJ2-7, the V gene TRBV5-1; 15 bases line up with TRBD2. V trimming: 4 bases; J trimming: 5 bases; junction bases outside the gene matches: 7. CDR3 length: 16 residues. Germline V lookup: CDR1 SGHRS, CDR2 YFSETQ. The CDR3 sequence: CASSPGTSGRQNEQYF. In DNA form, the CDR3 reads TGCGCCAGCAGCCCTGGGACTAGCGGGAGGCAAAACGAGCAGTACTTC.

This clonotype turned up a few times. V is TRBV6-6 and J is TRBJ1-5; no reliable D call. The CDR3 is 13 amino acids. The germline CDR1 and CDR2 sequences are MNHNY and SVGAGI (reference sequence). V was cut by 6 bases and J by 9 bases, with 15 bases left in between. CDR3 residues: CASSPTLPWPQHF. As DNA, the CDR3 is TGTGCCAGCAGCCCCACTCTCCCATGGCCCCAGCATTTT.

This clonotype was observed many times. J is TRBJ2-3 and V is TRBV29-1; 9 bases line up with TRBD1. The CDR3 is made up of 15 amino acids. The germline gives CDR1 SQVTM, CDR2 ANQGSEA. V lost 3 bases and J lost 4; bases outside the gene matches: 8. The CDR3 spells CSVDDGYRGPDTQYF. The CDR3 nucleotides read TGCAGCGTTGACGACGGGTACAGGGGGCCAGATACGCAGTATTTT.